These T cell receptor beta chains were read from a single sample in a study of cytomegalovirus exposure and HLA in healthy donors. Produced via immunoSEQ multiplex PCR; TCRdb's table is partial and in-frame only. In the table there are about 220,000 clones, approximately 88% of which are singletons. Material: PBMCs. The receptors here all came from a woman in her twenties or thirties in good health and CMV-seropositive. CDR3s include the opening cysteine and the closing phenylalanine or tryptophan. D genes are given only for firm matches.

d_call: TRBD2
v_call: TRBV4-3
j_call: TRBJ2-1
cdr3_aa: CASSQSTSGRANEQFF

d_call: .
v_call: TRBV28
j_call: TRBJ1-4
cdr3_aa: CASSSSARGGEKLFF

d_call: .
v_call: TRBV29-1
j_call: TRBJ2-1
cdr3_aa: CSVRPPGSSYNEQFF

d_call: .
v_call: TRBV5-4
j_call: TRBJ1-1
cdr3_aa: CASSATGSRAFF

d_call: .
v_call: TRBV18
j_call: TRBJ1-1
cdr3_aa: CASSPLKDTEAFF

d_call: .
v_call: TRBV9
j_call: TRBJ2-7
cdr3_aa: CASSPPQRAAEQYF

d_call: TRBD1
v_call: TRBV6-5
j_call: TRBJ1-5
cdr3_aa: CGRRDRVFQPQHF

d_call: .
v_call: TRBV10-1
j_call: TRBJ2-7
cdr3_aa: CASSESAGVEQYF

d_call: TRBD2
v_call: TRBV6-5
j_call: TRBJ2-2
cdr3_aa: CASRGTRQLGELFF

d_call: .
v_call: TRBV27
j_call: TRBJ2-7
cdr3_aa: CASRKVGTVLLHEQYF

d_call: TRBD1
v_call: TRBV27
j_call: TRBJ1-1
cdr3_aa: CASREDRDTEAFF

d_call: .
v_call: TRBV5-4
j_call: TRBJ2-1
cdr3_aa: CAWRRASYNEQFF

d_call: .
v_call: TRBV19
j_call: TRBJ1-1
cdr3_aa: CASSIGVGTEAFF

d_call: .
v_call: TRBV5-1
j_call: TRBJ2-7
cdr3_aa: CASRQQGPSGYEQYF

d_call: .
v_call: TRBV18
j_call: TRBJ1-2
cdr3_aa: CASSPRQGVYYGYTF

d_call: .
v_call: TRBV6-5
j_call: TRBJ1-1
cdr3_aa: CASSYAQGGTEAFF

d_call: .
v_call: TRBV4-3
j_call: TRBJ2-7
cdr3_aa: CASSQVGSYEQYF

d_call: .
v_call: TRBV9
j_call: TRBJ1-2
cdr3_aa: CASSVDAGTAYGYTF

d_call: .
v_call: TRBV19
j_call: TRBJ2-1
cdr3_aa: CASSISTGPRNEQFF

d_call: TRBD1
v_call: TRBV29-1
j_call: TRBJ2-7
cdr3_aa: CSVGTGRSEQYF

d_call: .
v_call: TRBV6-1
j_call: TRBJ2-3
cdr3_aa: CASSEVSGSFTDTQYF

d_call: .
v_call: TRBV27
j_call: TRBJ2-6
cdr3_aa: CASSLIGRSSGANVLTF

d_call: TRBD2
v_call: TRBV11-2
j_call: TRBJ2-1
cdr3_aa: CASSLGASGHYNEQFF

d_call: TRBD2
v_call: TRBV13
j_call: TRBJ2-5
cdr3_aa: CASSFGTSGSRETQYF

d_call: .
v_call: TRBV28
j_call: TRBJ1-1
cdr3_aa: CASSQGGASEAFF

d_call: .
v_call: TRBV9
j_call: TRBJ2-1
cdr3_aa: CASTLRGGDYNEQFF

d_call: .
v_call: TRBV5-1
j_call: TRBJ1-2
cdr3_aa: CASSGAGYYGYTF

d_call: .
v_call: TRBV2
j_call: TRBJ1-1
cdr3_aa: CATSLSPTVTEAFF

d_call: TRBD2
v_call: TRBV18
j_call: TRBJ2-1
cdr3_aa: CASSNRTSGSLIPHNEQFF

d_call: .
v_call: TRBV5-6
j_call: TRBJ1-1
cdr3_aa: CASSQSNRNTEAFF

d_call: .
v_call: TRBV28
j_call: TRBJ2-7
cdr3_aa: CASSLPTVLDEQYF

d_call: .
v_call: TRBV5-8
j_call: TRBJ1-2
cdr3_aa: CASSYYGYTF

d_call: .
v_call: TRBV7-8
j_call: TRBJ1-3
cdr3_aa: CASSLEGPSGNTIYF

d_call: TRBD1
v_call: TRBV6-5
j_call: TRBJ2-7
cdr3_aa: CASSYDGGQAGEQYF

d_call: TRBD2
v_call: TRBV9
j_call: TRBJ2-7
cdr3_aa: CASSVTSAVYEQYF

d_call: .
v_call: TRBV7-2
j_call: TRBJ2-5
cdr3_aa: CASSLSGQETQYF

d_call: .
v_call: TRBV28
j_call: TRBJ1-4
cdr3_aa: CASSPFNEANEKLFF

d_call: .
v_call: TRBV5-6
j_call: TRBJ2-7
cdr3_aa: CASSSERLVAYEQYF

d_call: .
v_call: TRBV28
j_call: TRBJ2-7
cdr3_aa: CASSFSSEGPYEQYF

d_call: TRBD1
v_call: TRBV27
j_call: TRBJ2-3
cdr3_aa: CASSFEGADTQYF

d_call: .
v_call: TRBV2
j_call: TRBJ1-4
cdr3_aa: CASSLGQTLNEKLFF

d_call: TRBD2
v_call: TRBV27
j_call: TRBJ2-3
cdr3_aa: CASSPRAGVGDTQYF

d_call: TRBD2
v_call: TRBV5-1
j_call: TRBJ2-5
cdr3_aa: CASSLEKREGETQYF

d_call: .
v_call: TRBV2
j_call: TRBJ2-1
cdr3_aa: CASNLNEQFF

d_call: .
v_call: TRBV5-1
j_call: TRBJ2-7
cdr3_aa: CASSLGTSSSYEQYF

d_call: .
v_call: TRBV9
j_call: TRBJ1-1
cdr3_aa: CASSSTPVAEAFF

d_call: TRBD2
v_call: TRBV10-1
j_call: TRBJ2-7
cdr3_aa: CASSEYIASGIYEQYF

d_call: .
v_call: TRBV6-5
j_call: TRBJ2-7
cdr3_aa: CASMSYYEQYF

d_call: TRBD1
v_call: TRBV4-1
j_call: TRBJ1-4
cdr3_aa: CASSQGAYRGHNEKLFF

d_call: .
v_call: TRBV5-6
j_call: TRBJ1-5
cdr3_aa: CASSSGPRAEPQHF

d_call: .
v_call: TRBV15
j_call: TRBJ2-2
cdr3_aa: CATSRDQSRELFF

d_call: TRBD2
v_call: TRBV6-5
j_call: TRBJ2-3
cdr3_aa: CASSYSGGRSTDTQYF

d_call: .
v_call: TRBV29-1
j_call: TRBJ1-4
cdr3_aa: CSVWTAVNEKLFF

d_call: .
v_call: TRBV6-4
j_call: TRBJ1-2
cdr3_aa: CASSPGRVYGYTF

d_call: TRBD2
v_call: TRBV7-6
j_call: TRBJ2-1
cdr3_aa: CASSLALAGAESNEQFF